The present T cell receptor beta chain was sequenced within a study of control samples from healthy donors and cancer patients. Germline assignment: CDR1 LNHDA and CDR2 SQIVND (reference sequence). V was shortened by 4 bases and J by 4 bases, with 12 bases between the two germline ends. The CDR3 has 14 amino acids. Repertoires were generated with immunoSEQ multiplex PCR, while TCRdb's copy carries only in-frame clones and drops some. The data hold some 120,000 clones, with around 92% observed a single time. The sequence derives from a man between 50 and 59 years old in good health. Sequenced input: blood. This chain uses TRBV19 with TRBJ2-3; the D gene is possibly TRBD2 (6 bases). CDR3 region: CASSKGLGSDTQYF. Written as DNA, the CDR3 is TGTGCCAGTAGTAAGGGACTGGGCTCAGATACGCAGTATTTT.